This paragraph covers one T cell receptor beta chain sequence. The source of the sample is a study of cytomegalovirus exposure and HLA in healthy donors. Study-wide context: There were more than 350 genotyped donors. Of these, roughly 80% fell in the genetic ancestry cluster associated with self-reported Caucasian donors.

Primers for the PCR totalled 60 Vbeta and 13 Jbeta. Clones were sequenced by immunoSEQ multiplex PCR, and TCRdb holds only the in-frame ones, with some missing. This sample carries roughly 160,000 clones, around 77% of them seen once, and the ten largest clones take around 2.1%. The CDR3 sequence is 15 residues long. The germline V and J ends were trimmed by 1 base and 2 bases, with 9 bases remaining between them. Germline CDR1 and CDR2: SGHNT and YYREEE (reference sequence). The sample consisted of PBMCs. The receptor's source is a man aged 50 to 60 in good health and CMV-seropositive. The J gene is TRBJ1-4, the V gene TRBV5-4; D is perhaps TRBD1 (5 bases). Here the CDR3 reads CASSLWGITNEKLFF. The CDR3 coding sequence is TGTGCCAGCAGCTTGTGGGGCATCACTAATGAAAAACTGTTTTTT.